This T cell receptor beta chain was profiled in a study of blood T cell repertoires in COVID-19. This clone appeared a single time. TCRdb's table, derived via immunoSEQ multiplex PCR, lists solely in-frame clones and lacks some. The sample shows roughly 150,000 clones, about nine tenths of them seen only once. Germline assignment: CDR1 SNHLY and CDR2 FYNNEI. V trimming: 4 bases; J trimming: 2 bases; junction bases outside the gene matches: 14. This CDR3 has 18 residues. Enrolment of Seattle patients took place during active infection, and they were followed longitudinally. The clonotype comes from a man younger than 35 with COVID-19, enrolled during active disease. The chain combines TRBV2 with TRBJ2-1; 7 nucleotides agree with TRBD2. Sequences were obtained from peripheral blood. The CDR3 here is CASSVSRRGLAAYNEQFF. DNA for the CDR3: TGTGCCAGCAGTGTAAGTCGACGGGGTCTAGCGGCCTACAATGAGCAGTTCTTC. The complete variable domain, with remaining parts taken from reference TRBV2 and TRBJ2-1, reads EPEVTQTPSHQVTQMGQEVILRCVPISNHLYFYWYRQILGQKVEFLVSFYNNEISEKSEIFDDQFSVERPDGSNFTLKIRSTKLEDSAMYFCASSVSRRGLAAYNEQFFGPGTRLTVL.